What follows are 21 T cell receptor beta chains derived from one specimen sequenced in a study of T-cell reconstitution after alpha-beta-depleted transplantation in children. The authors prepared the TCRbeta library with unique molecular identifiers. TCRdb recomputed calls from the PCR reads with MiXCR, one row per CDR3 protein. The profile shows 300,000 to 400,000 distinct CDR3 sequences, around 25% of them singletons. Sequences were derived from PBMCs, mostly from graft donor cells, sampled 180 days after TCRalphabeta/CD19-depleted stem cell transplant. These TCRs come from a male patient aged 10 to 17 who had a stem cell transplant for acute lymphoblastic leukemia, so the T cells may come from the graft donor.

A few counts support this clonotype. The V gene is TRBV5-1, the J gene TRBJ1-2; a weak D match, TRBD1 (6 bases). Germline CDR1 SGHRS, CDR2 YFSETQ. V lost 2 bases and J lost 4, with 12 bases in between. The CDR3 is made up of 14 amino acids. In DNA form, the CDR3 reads TGCGCCAGCAGCTTCCCGGGACACGGCTATGGCTACACCTTC. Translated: CASSFPGHGYGYTF.

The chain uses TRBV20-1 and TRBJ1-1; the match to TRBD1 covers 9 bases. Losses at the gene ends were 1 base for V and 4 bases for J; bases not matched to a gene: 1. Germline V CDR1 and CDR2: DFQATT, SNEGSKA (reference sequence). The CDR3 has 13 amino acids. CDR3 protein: CSARVTGGTEAFF. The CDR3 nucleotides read TGCAGTGCTAGAGTGACAGGGGGCACTGAAGCTTTCTTT.

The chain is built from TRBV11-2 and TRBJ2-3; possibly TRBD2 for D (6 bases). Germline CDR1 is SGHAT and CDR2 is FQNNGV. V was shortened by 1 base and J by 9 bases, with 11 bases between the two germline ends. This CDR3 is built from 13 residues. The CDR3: CASSLGGVKTQYF. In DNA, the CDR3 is TGTGCCAGCAGCTTAGGGGGGGTAAAGACGCAGTATTTT.

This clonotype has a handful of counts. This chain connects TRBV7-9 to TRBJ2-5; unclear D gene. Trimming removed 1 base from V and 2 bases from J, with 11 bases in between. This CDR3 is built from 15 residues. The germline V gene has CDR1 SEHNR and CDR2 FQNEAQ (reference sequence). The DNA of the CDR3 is TGTGCCAGCAGCTTAGATGGCGGCTCACAAGAGACCCAGTACTTC. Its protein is CASSLDGGSQETQYF.

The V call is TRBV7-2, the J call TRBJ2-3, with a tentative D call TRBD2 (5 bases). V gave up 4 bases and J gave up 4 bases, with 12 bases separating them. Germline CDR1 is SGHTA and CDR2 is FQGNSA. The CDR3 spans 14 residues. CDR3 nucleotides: TGTGCCAGCAGCTCGGGAATGTGGGCAGATACGCAGTATTTT. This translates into CASSSGMWADTQYF.

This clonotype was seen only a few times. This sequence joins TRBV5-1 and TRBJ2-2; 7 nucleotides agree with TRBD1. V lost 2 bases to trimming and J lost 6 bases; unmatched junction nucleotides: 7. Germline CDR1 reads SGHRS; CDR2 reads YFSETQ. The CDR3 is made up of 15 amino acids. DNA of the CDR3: TGCGCCAGCAGCTTAGGGGGCGCTAACTCCGGGGAGCTGTTTTTT. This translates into CASSLGGANSGELFF.

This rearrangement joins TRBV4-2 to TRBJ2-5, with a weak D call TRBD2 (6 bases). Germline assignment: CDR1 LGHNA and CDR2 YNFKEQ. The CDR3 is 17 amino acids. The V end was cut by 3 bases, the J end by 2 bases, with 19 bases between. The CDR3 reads CASSQLMGLAKQETQYF. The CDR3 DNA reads TGTGCCAGCAGCCAGCTCATGGGACTTGCGAAACAAGAGACCCAGTACTTC.

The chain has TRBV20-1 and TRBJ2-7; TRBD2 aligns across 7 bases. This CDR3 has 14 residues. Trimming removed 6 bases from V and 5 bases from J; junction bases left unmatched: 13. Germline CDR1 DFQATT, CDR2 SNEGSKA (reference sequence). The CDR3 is CSAPPGLPPHEQYF. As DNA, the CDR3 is TGCAGTGCACCGCCGGGACTACCGCCTCACGAGCAGTACTTC.

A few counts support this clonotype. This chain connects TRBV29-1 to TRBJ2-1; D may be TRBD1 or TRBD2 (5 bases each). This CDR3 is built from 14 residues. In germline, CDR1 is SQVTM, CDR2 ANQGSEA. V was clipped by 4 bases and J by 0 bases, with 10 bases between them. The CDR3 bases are TGCAGCGTTGGATCCGGGGCCTCCTACAATGAGCAGTTCTTC. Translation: CSVGSGASYNEQFF.

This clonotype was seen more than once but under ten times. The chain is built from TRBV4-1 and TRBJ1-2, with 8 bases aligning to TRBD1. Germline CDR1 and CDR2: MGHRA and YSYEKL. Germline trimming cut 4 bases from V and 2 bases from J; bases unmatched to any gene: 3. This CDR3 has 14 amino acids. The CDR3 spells CASSRDRQNYGYTF. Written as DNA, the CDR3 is TGCGCCAGCAGCCGGGACAGGCAGAACTATGGCTACACCTTC.

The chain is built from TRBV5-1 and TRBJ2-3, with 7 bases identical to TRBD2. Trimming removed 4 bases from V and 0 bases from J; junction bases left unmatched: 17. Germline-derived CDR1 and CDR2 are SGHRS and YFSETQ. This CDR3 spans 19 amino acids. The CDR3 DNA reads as TGCGCCAGCAGCCCTCGTGGTAGCGGGTTGAGAGCTAGCACAGATACGCAGTATTTT. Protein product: CASSPRGSGLRASTDTQYF.

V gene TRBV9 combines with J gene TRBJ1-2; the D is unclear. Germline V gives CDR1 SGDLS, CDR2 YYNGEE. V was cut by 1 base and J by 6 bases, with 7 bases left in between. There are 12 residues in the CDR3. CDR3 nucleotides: TGTGCCAGCAGCGTATGGGGAGATGGCTACACCTTC. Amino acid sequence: CASSVWGDGYTF. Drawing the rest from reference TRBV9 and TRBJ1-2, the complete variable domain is DSGVTQTPKHLITATGQRVTLRCSPRSGDLSVYWYQQSLDQGLQFLIQYYNGEERAKGNILERFSAQQFPDLHSELNLSSLELGDSALYFCASSVWGDGYTFGSGTRLTVV.

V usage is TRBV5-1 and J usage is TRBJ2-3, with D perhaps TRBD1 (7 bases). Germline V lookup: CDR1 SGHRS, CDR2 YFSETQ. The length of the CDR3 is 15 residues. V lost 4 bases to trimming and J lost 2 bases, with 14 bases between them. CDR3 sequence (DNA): TGCGCCAGCAGCAGGAGGGACAGCCCCACAGATACGCAGTATTTT. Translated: CASSRRDSPTDTQYF.

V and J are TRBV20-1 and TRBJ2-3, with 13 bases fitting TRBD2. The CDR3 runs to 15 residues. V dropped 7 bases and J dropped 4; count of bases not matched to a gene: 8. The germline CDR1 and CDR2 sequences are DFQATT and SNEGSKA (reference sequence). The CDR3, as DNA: TGCAGTGTTCCCGGGACTAGCGGGATCCCAGATACGCAGTATTTT. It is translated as CSVPGTSGIPDTQYF.

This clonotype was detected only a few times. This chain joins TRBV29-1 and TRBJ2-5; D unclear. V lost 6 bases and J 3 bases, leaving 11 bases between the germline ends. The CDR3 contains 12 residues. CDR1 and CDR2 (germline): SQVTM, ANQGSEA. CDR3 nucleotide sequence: TGCAGCGTCGCCTTCCTTGAAGAGACCCAGTACTTC. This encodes CSVAFLEETQYF.

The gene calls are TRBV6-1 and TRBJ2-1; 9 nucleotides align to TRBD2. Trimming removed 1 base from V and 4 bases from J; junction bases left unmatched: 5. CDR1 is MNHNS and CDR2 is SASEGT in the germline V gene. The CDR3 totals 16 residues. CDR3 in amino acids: CASSEEETSGYNEQFF. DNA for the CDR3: TGTGCCAGCAGTGAAGAGGAGACTAGCGGTTACAATGAGCAGTTCTTC.

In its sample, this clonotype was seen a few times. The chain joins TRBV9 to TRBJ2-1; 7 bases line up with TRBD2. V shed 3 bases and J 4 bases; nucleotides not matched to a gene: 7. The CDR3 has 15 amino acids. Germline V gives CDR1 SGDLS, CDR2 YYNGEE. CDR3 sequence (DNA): TGTGCCAGCAGCGCCGGTGGGAGGGAGTACAATGAGCAGTTCTTC. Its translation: CASSAGGREYNEQFF.

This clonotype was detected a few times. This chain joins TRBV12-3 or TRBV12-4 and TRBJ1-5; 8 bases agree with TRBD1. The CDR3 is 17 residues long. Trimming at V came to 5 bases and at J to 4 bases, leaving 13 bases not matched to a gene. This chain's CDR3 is CASSPYGRQGANQPQHF. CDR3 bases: TGTGCCAGCAGTCCGTATGGGCGTCAGGGGGCGAATCAGCCCCAGCATTTT.

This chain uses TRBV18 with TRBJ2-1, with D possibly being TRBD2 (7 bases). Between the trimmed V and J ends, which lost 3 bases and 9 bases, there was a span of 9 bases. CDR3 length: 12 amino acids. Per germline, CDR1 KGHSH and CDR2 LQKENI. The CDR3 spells CASSPRGGEQFF. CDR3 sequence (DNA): TGTGCCAGCTCACCTAGGGGGGGTGAGCAGTTCTTC.

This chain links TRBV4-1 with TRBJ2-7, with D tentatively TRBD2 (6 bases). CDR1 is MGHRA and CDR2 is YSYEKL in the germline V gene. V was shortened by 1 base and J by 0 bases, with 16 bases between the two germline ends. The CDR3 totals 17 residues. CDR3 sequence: CASSQGPPLAYSYEQYF. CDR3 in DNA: TGCGCCAGCAGCCAAGGTCCCCCTCTAGCGTACTCCTACGAGCAGTACTTC.

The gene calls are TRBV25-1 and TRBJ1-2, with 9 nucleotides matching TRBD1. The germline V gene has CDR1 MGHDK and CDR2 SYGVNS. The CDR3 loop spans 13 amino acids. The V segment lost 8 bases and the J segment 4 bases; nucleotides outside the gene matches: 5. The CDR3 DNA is TGTGCCAGCTTCGGACAGGGGTTCTATGGCTACACCTTC. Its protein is CASFGQGFYGYTF.